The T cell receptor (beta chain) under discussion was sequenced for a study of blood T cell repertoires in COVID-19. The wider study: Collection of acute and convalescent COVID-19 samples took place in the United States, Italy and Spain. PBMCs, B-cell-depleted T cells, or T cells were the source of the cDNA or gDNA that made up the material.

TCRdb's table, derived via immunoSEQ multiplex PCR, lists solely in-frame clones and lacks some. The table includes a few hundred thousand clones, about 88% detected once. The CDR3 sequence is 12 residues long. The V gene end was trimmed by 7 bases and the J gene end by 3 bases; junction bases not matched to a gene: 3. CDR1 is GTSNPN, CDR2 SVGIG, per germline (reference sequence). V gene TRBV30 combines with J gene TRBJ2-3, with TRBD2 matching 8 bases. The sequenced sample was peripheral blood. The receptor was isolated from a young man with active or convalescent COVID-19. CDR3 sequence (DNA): TGTGCCTTAGCGGGGTTAACAGATACGCAGTATTTT. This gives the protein CALAGLTDTQYF.